The T cell receptor beta chain under discussion was sequenced for a study of T cells after posttransplantation cyclophosphamide. Busulfan-fludarabine conditioning, marrow transplant, and cyclophosphamide on days +3 and +4 were administered. Profiled with immunoSEQ multiplex PCR; TCRdb holds only in-frame clones, not every one. In total the sample includes tens of thousands of clones, none of them seen once. Findings of the study overall: Donor-recipient repertoire similarity was low at 1-2 months, rising over year one. Recipient CMV seropositivity and CMV reactivation strongly tracked TRB clonality. Tissue-infiltrating T cells from skin or gut overlapped little with blood T cells.

Germline loops: CDR1 MDHEN, CDR2 SYDVKM. The CDR3 contains 13 residues. V lost 3 bases to trimming and J lost 8 bases, with 13 bases between them. This clone was recorded many times. The antigen is undetermined. The sequence was collected from a young adult male patient who received an allogeneic stem cell transplant from a related donor, was CMV-positive, and had no GVHD. Some of the T cells might come from the graft donor. The chain has TRBV28 and TRBJ1-1; a possible D gene is TRBD1 (5 bases). The sequencing here drew on PBMCs, taken after allogeneic stem cell transplant with posttransplant cyclophosphamide. CDR3 sequence: CASSFITRGEAFF. CDR3 in DNA: TGTGCCAGCAGTTTTATAACCCGGGGGGAAGCTTTCTTT.